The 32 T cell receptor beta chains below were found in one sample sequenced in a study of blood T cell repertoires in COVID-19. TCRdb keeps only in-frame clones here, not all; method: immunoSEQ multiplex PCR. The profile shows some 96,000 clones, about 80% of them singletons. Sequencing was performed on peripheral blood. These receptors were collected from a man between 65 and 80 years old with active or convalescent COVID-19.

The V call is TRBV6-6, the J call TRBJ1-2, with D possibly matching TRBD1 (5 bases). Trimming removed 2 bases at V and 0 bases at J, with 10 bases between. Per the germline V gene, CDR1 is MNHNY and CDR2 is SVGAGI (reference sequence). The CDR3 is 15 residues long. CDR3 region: CASSYGGDPNYGYTF. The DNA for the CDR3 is TGTGCCAGCAGTTACGGAGGGGACCCTAACTATGGCTACACCTTC.

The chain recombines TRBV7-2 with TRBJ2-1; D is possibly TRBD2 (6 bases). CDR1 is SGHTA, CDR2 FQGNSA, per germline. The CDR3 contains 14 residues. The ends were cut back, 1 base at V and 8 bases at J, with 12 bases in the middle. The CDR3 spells CASSLGSGLDEQFF. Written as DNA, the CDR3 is TGTGCCAGCAGCTTAGGCAGCGGGTTGGATGAGCAGTTCTTC.

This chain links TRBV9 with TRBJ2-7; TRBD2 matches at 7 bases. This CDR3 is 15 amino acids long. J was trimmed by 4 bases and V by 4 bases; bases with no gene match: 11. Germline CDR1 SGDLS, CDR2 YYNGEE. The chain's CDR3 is CASSPEGGGGYEQYF. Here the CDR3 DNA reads TGTGCCAGCAGCCCAGAAGGTGGGGGGGGGTACGAGCAGTACTTC.

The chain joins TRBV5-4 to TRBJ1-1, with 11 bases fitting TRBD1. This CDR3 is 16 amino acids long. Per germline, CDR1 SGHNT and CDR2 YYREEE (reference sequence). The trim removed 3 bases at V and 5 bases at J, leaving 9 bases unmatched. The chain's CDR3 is CASSSMDRGLWTEAFF. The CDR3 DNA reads TGTGCCAGCAGCTCGATGGACAGGGGGCTGTGGACTGAAGCTTTCTTT.

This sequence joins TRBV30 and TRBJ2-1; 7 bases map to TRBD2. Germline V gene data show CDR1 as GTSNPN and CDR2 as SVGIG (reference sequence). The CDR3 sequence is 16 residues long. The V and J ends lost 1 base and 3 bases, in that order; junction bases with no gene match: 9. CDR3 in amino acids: CAWSDRGDLVYNEQFF. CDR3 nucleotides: TGTGCCTGGAGTGATCGGGGGGACCTAGTCTACAATGAGCAGTTCTTC.

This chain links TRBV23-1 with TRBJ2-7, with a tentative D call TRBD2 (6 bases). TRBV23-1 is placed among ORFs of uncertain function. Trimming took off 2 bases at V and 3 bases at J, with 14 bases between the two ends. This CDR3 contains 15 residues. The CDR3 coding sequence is TGCGCCAGCAGTCAACAGGGCGGGGCCCTCTACGAGCAGTACTTC. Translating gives CASSQQGGALYEQYF.

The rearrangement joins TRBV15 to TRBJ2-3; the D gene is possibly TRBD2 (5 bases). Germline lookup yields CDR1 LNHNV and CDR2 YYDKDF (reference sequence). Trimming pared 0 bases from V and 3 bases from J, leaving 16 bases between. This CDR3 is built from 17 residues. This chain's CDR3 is CATSRDSGRGRTDTQYF. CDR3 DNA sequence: TGTGCCACCAGCAGAGATTCGGGCCGCGGGCGAACAGATACGCAGTATTTT.

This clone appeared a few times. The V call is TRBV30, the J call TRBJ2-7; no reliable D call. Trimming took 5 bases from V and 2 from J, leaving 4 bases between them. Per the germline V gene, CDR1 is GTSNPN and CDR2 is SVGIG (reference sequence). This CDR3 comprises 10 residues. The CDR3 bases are TGTGCCTGGGGCGCCTACGAGCAGTACTTC. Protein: CAWGAYEQYF.

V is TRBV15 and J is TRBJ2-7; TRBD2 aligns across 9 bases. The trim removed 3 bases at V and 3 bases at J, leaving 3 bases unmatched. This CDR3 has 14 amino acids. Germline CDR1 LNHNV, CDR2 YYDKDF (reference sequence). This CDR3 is CATSRGTSSYEQYF. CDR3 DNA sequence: TGTGCCACCAGCAGGGGGACTAGCAGCTACGAGCAGTACTTC. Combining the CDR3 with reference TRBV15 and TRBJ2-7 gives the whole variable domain DAMVIQNPRYQVTQFGKPVTLSCSQTLNHNVMYWYQQKSSQAPKLLFHYYDKDFNNEADTPDNFQSRRPNTSFCFLDIRSPGLGDTAMYLCATSRGTSSYEQYFGPGTRLTVT.

CDR3 coding DNA: TGTGCCAGCAGTTCCTCGGGGATCGGTGGCTACACCTTC. Translation gives CASSSSGIGGYTF. The chain is built from TRBV3-1 (or the pseudogene TRBV3-2) and TRBJ1-2, with D uncertain. This CDR3 has 13 amino acids. V was pared by 6 bases and J by 7 bases, with 15 bases between. The germline gives CDR1 LGHDT, CDR2 YNNKEL (reference sequence).

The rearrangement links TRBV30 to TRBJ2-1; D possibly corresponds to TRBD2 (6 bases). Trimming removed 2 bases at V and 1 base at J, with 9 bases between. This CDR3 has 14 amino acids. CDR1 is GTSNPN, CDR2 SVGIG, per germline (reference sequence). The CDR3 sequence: CAWSWRGSYNEQFF. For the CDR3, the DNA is TGTGCCTGGAGTTGGCGGGGTTCCTACAATGAGCAGTTCTTC.

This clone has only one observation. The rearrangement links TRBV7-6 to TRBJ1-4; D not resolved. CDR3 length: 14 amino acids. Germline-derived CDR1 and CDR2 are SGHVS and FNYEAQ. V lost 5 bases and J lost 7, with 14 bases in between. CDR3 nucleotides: TGTGCCAGCAGCCAGAGGGAGGTAGTTGAAAAACTGTTTTTT. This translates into CASSQREVVEKLFF.

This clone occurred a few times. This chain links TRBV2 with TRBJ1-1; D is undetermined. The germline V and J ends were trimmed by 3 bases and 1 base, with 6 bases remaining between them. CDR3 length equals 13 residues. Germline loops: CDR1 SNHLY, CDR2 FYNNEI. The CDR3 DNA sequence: TGTGCCAGCAGTGACCGGGGGAACACTGAAGCTTTCTTT. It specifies CASSDRGNTEAFF.

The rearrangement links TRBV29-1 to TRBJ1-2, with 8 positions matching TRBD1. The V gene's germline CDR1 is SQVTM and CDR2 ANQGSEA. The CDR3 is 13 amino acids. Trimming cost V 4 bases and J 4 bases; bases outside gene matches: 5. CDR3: CSVVSGTGYGYTF. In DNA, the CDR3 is TGCAGCGTTGTTAGTGGGACAGGCTATGGCTACACCTTC.

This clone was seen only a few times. In DNA, the CDR3 is TGTGCCAGCAGCCAAGTGATCGGTTCGGGCAATGAGCAGTTCTTC. Protein: CASSQVIGSGNEQFF. The rearrangement uses TRBV14 and TRBJ2-1; D not resolved. V was clipped by 1 base and J by 6 bases, with 13 bases between them. Germline CDR1 and CDR2: SGHDN and FVKESK. The CDR3 is 15 residues long.

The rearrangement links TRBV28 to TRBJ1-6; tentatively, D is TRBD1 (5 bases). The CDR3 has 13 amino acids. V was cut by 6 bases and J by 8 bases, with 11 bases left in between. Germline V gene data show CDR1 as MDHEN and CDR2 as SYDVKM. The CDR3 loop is CASRLQVDSPLHF. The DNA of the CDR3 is TGTGCCAGCAGATTACAGGTCGATTCACCCCTCCACTTT.

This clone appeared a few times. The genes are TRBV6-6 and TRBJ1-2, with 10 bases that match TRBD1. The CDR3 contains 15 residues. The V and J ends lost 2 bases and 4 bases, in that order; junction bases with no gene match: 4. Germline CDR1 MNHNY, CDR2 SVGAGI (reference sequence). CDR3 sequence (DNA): TGTGCCAGCAGTTACGGTTGGACAGGGGGCTATGGCTACACCTTC. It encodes CASSYGWTGGYGYTF.

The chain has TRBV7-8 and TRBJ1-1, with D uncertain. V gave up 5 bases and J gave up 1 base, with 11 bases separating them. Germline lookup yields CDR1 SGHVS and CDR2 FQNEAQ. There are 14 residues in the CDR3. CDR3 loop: CASSEQPQNTEAFF. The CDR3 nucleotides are TGTGCCAGCAGCGAACAGCCTCAGAACACTGAAGCTTTCTTT.

The CDR3 region has the DNA TGTGCCACCAGTGATTCTGAGAGCTCCTACAATGAGCAGTTCTTC. As protein: CATSDSESSYNEQFF. The rearrangement uses TRBV24-1 and TRBJ2-1; D is unclear. The CDR3 runs to 15 residues. Germline values: CDR1 KGHDR, CDR2 SFDVKD. V was trimmed by 2 bases and J by 0 bases, leaving 7 bases between them.

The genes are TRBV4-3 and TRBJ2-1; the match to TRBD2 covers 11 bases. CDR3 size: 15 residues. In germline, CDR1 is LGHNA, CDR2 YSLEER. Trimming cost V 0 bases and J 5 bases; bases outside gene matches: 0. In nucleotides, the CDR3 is TGCGCCAGCAGCCAAGAGGGACTAGCGGACAATGAGCAGTTCTTC. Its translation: CASSQEGLADNEQFF.

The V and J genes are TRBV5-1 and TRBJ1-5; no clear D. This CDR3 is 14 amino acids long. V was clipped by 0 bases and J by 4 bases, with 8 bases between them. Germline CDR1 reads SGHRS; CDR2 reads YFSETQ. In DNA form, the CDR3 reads TGCGCCAGCAGCTTGGACAGTTCGAATCAGCCCCAGCATTTT. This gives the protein CASSLDSSNQPQHF.

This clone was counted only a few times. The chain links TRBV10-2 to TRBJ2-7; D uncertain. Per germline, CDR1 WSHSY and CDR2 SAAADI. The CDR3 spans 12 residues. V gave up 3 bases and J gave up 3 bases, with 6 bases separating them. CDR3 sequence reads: CASSESNYEQYF. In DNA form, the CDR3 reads TGCGCCAGCAGTGAAAGCAACTACGAGCAGTACTTC.

The CDR3: CASSPRSGYGNTIYF. The CDR3 DNA reads TGTGCCAGCTCACCACGTTCAGGGTACGGAAACACCATATATTTT. The rearrangement uses TRBV18 and TRBJ1-3; tentatively, D is TRBD1 (5 bases). The CDR3 is made up of 15 amino acids. Germline CDR1 reads KGHSH; CDR2 reads LQKENI. The V and J ends lost 1 base and 4 bases respectively, with 11 bases between them.

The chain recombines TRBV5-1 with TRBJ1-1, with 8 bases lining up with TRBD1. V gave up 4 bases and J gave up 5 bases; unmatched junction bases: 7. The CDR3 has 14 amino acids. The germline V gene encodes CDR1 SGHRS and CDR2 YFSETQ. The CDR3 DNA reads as TGCGCCAGCAGCGAGACGACAGGGGATACTGAAGCTTTCTTT. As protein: CASSETTGDTEAFF. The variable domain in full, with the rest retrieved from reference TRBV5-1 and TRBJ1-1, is KAGVTQTPRYLIKTRGQQVTLSCSPISGHRSVSWYQQTPGQGLQFLFEYFSETQRNKGNFPGRFSGRQFSNSRSEMNVSTLELGDSALYLCASSETTGDTEAFFGQGTRLTVV.

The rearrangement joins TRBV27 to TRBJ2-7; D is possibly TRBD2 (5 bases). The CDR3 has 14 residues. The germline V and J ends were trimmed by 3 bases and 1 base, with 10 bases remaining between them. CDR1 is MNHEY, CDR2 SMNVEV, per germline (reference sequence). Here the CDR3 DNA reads TGTGCCAGCAGTTTGTTCGGGGAGTCCTACGAGCAGTACTTC. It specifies CASSLFGESYEQYF.

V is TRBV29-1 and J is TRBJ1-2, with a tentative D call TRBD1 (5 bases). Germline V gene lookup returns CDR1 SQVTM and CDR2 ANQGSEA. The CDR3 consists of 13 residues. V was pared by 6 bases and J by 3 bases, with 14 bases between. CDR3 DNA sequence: TGCAGCGTGTCGCCGCAGGGTGACTATGGCTACACCTTC. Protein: CSVSPQGDYGYTF.

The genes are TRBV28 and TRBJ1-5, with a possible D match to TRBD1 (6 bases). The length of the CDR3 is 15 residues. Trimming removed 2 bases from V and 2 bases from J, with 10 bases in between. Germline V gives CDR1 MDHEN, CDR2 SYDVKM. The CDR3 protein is CASSLREGGNQPQHF. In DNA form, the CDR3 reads TGTGCCAGCAGTTTACGGGAGGGGGGCAATCAGCCCCAGCATTTT.

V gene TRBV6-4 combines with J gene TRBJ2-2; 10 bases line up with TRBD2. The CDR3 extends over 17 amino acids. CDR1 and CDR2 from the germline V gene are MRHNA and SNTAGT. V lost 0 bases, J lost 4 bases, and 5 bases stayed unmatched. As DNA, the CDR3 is TGTGCCAGCAGTGACTCCCTAGCGGGAGTAGGCACCGGGGAGCTGTTTTTT. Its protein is CASSDSLAGVGTGELFF.

The CDR3 DNA reads as TGTGCCACCAGTGACCATTCCGGGAGGGCCGATGGCTACACCTTC. Encoded protein: CATSDHSGRADGYTF. V gene TRBV24-1 combines with J gene TRBJ1-2; no definite D call. The germline V gene has CDR1 KGHDR and CDR2 SFDVKD. The CDR3 length is 15 residues. Trimming stripped 4 bases from V and 6 bases from J, with 17 bases between.

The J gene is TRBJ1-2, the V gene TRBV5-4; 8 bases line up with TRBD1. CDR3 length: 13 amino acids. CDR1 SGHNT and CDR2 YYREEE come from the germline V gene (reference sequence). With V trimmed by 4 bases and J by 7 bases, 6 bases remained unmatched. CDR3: CASSTGQVIGYTF. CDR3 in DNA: TGTGCCAGCAGCACGGGACAGGTTATTGGCTACACCTTC. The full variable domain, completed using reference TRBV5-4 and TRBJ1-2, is ETGVTQSPTHLIKTRGQQVTLRCSSQSGHNTVSWYQQALGQGPQFIFQYYREEENGRGNFPPRFSGLQFPNYSSELNVNALELDDSALYLCASSTGQVIGYTFGSGTRLTVV.

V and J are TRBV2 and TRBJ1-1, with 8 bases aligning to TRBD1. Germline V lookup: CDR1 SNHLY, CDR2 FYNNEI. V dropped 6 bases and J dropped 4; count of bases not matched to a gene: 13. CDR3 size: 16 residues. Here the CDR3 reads CASRAAGGLRSTEAFF. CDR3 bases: TGTGCCAGCAGGGCAGCAGGGGGCTTAAGGAGCACTGAAGCTTTCTTT.

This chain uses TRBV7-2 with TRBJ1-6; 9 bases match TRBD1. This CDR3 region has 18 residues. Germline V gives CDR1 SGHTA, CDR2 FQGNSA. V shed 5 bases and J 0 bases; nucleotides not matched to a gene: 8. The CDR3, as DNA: TGTGCCAGCAGCCCATACAGGGGGCGCAGCTCCTATAATTCACCCCTCCACTTT. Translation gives CASSPYRGRSSYNSPLHF.